This is a list of T cell receptor beta chains from one sample in a study of T cell changes during pregnancy in multiple sclerosis. Data came from immunoSEQ multiplex PCR; TCRdb stores just in-frame clones and leaves some out. The table records about 40,000 clones, approximately 91% of them present only once. The sequenced sample consisted of PBMCs (not recorded whether the cells were cultured). These receptors came from a female donor with multiple sclerosis, enrolled in a pregnancy study. The CDR3 runs from the conserved cysteine through the conserved F or W. Each record gives: J gene, D gene, clone size, V gene, CDR3 DNA, CDR3 protein. D genes are given only for firm matches. Not every row has a clone size; where given, it reads once, few, many or a size class.

TRBJ2-7 | TRBD2 | once | TRBV9 | TGTGCCAGCAGCGCTACCGGGACTAGTATTTACGAGCAGTACTTC | CASSATGTSIYEQYF
TRBJ2-7 | . | . | TRBV6-5 | TGTGCCAGCAGTAACCACGAGCAGTACTTC | CASSNHEQYF
TRBJ2-3 | TRBD2 | . | TRBV5-4 | TGTGCCAGCAGCGTCGGGACTAGCGGGAGGGCCCAAGATACGCAGTATTTT | CASSVGTSGRAQDTQYF
TRBJ2-3 | TRBD2 | . | TRBV7-2 | TGTGCCAGCAGCTTAGAGGTAGCGGGCGCCCCCACAGATACGCAGTATTTT | CASSLEVAGAPTDTQYF
TRBJ2-2 | . | . | TRBV7-9 | TGTGCCAGCAGCTTTGCGGGGCGTAACACCGGGGAGCTGTTTTTT | CASSFAGRNTGELFF
TRBJ2-2 | . | . | TRBV27 | TGTGCCAGCAGTTTTGGTGGCAGGTGGAACACCGGGGAGCTGTTTTTT | CASSFGGRWNTGELFF
TRBJ2-7 | . | . | TRBV14 | TGTGCCAGCAGCCAAGGGAATGAGGGGAAGTACTTC | CASSQGNEGKYF
TRBJ1-1 | TRBD1 | . | TRBV5-1 | TGCGCCAGCACCCAGGGACAGGCGAACACTGAAGCTTTCTTT | CASTQGQANTEAFF
TRBJ2-3 | . | few | TRBV7-3 | TGTGCCAGCAGCTTAAGAGAGGGCGATACGCAGTATTTT | CASSLREGDTQYF
TRBJ2-2 | . | . | TRBV10-1 | TGCGCCAGCAGTGAACAGGGACCGGGCACCGGGGAGCTGTTTTTT | CASSEQGPGTGELFF
TRBJ2-3 | TRBD1 | . | TRBV10-3 | TGTGCCATCAGCGCGACAGGGGAGGACTACACAGATACGCAGTATTTT | CAISATGEDYTDTQYF
TRBJ2-1 | . | . | TRBV30 | TGTGCCTGGTTAGAAAGCTCCTACAATGAGCAGTTCTTC | CAWLESSYNEQFF
TRBJ1-1 | . | few | TRBV2 | TGTGCCAGCAGAGACCCTACAGGAAACACTGAAGCTTTCTTT | CASRDPTGNTEAFF
TRBJ1-5 | . | . | TRBV25-1 | TGTGCCACCGACGCCCAGCCCCAGCATTTT | CATDAQPQHF
TRBJ2-1 | . | once | TRBV9 | TGTGCCATCACGGAAGGGGGGAGGGCCAATGGTAATGAGCAGTTCTTC | CAITEGGRANGNEQFF
TRBJ2-1 | . | . | TRBV28 | TGTGCCAGCAGTGCCTCCTTCGGGTCTAACTTCTTC | CASSASFGSNFF
TRBJ1-2 | . | few | TRBV4-2 | TGTGCCAGCAGCCAAAACTCCGGGGAAGGAGGCTACACCTTC | CASSQNSGEGGYTF
TRBJ2-3 | TRBD2 | . | TRBV4-1 | TGCGCCAGCAGCCAAGATACGGAGCTAGCGGGCACAGATACGCAGTATTTT | CASSQDTELAGTDTQYF
TRBJ2-5 | . | . | TRBV7-9 | TGTGCCAGCAGCTGGGGGGCGGGGCACCAAGAGACCCAGTACTTC | CASSWGAGHQETQYF
TRBJ1-2 | TRBD1 | . | TRBV4-1 | TGCGCCAGCAGCGACCGGGACAGGGGTAACTATGGCTACACCTTC | CASSDRDRGNYGYTF
TRBJ2-7 | . | . | TRBV11-2 | TGTGCCAGCAGCTTCCAGGGAAACGAGCAGTACTTC | CASSFQGNEQYF
TRBJ2-5 | . | . | TRBV5-1 | TGCGCCAGCAGCTCCGGGACATTATCTGAGACCCAGTACTTC | CASSSGTLSETQYF
TRBJ2-3 | . | . | TRBV28 | TGTGCCAGCAGTTTATTGGCAGGGTATCTTCGTTCACTAATCAATGAACAAAGCACAGATACGCAGTATTTT | CASSLLAGYLRSLINEQSTDTQYF
TRBJ1-1 | . | . | TRBV19 | TGTGCCAGTAGTATATACGACGGTGAAGCTTTCTTT | CASSIYDGEAFF
TRBJ2-7 | TRBD1 | . | TRBV6-1 | TGTGCCAGCAGCTTGGACAGGTTAGGGGTGCAGTACTTC | CASSLDRLGVQYF
TRBJ2-1 | . | . | TRBV28 | TGTGCCACCGGAGGTAGAGCGAATGAGCAGTTCTTC | CATGGRANEQFF
TRBJ2-3 | TRBD1 | . | TRBV11-2 | TGTGCCAGCAGCTTGTTTCAGGGGGCAACAGATACGCAGTATTTT | CASSLFQGATDTQYF
TRBJ2-1 | TRBD2 | . | TRBV30 | TGTGCCTGGATGGGTAGCGGGAGATCAAATGAGCAGTTCTTC | CAWMGSGRSNEQFF
TRBJ2-5 | TRBD1 | . | TRBV6-1 | TGTGCCAGCAGTTCCGGGGCAGGGGGCGCGGAGACCCAGTACTTC | CASSSGAGGAETQYF
TRBJ2-2 | . | . | TRBV2 | TGTGCCAGCAGTCAGGATCTGAGGAACACCGGGGAGCTGTTTTTT | CASSQDLRNTGELFF
TRBJ2-1 | TRBD2 | . | TRBV7-6 | TGTGCCAGCAGCCCAGGGCTAGCGGGGTTTTTTTATGAGCAGTTCTTC | CASSPGLAGFFYEQFF
TRBJ2-7 | TRBD2 | . | TRBV19 | TGTGCCAGCAGCGGGGCATCCTACGAGCAGTACTTC | CASSGASYEQYF
TRBJ1-2 | . | . | TRBV2 | TGTGCCAGCAGTGTGACAGACACCTATGGCTACACCTTC | CASSVTDTYGYTF
TRBJ1-2 | TRBD1 | . | TRBV6-5 | TGTGCCAGCAGGCGGGGACAGGGTAGCTATGGCTACACCTTC | CASRRGQGSYGYTF
TRBJ1-1 | . | . | TRBV6-1 | TGTGCCAGCAGTGAAGAGAACACTGAAGCTTTCTTT | CASSEENTEAFF
TRBJ2-4 | . | . | TRBV28 | TGTGCCAGCAGTCCACCAGGGGGACTAGCCAAAAACATTCAGTACTTC | CASSPPGGLAKNIQYF
TRBJ2-1 | . | . | TRBV7-9 | TGTGCCAGCAGCTTTGGCGACTACAATGAGCAGTTCTTC | CASSFGDYNEQFF
TRBJ2-5 | . | . | TRBV13 | TGTGCCAGCAGCTTAGCTGAGACCCAGTACTTC | CASSLAETQYF
TRBJ1-3 | . | . | TRBV21-1 | TGTGCCAGCAGCAAATCAGGGTTTGGAAACACCATATATTTT | CASSKSGFGNTIYF
TRBJ1-1 | TRBD1 | . | TRBV28 | TGTGCCAGCAGGACACAGGGGGCGGGGAACACTGAAGCTTTCTTT | CASRTQGAGNTEAFF
TRBJ1-1 | . | . | TRBV5-1 | TGCGCCAGCAGTTCCCTCAGGGGCGACACTGAAGCTTTCTTT | CASSSLRGDTEAFF
TRBJ2-5 | . | once | TRBV14 | TGTGCCAGCAGCCAAGATCCTCGATCGGCAGTCCAAGAGACCCAGTACTTC | CASSQDPRSAVQETQYF
TRBJ2-1 | TRBD2 | once | TRBV10-3 | TGTGCCATCAGTGGACTAGCGGGAAACAATGAGCAGTTCTTC | CAISGLAGNNEQFF
TRBJ2-7 | . | . | TRBV19 | TGTGCCAGTAGTACCCCCGGCGGTTATCCCTACGAGCAGTACTTC | CASSTPGGYPYEQYF
TRBJ1-1 | TRBD1 | . | TRBV10-3 | TGTGCCATCAGTTCACAGGGGGTCAACACTGAAGCTTTCTTT | CAISSQGVNTEAFF
TRBJ2-2 | TRBD2 | . | TRBV5-1 | TGCGCCAGCAGCTCGTCTAGCGGGAGAACCGGGGAGCTGTTTTTT | CASSSSSGRTGELFF
TRBJ2-3 | . | . | TRBV7-3 | TGTGCCAGCAGCCCCAGGGGCGGATCTAGCACAGATACGCAGTATTTT | CASSPRGGSSTDTQYF
TRBJ1-1 | . | . | TRBV2 | TGTGCCAGCCACGATCCGGGACGTGAAGCTTTCTTT | CASHDPGREAFF
TRBJ1-5 | . | . | TRBV4-1 | TGCGCCAGCAGCCAAGATGGGTTCCAGCCCCAGCATTTT | CASSQDGFQPQHF
TRBJ2-2 | TRBD1 | . | TRBV7-9 | TGTGCCAGCACCGGGACAGCTAGTGCTCTAGCATCCGGGGAGCTGTTTTTT | CASTGTASALASGELFF
TRBJ2-3 | TRBD2 | . | TRBV5-6 | TGTGCCAGCAGCTCGCCAACTAGCGGGGGGCGCACAGATACGCAGTATTTT | CASSSPTSGGRTDTQYF
TRBJ1-1 | TRBD1 | . | TRBV6-1 | TGTGCCAGCAGATCAAGGACAGGGGGCGATGAAGCTTTCTTT | CASRSRTGGDEAFF
TRBJ2-1 | TRBD2 | . | TRBV6-1 | TGTGCCAGCAGTGATTCCGGACTAGCGGACAATGAGCAGTTCTTC | CASSDSGLADNEQFF
TRBJ1-1 | . | . | TRBV18 | TGTGCCAGCTCACCTCAAGTCGAGTTGAAGTTGGGAGTGAACACTGAAGCTTTCTTT | CASSPQVELKLGVNTEAFF
TRBJ2-7 | . | . | TRBV5-1 | TGCGCCAGCAGCCCCCTTAGCGGCCATTCTTCCTACGAGCAGTACTTC | CASSPLSGHSSYEQYF
TRBJ1-3 | . | . | TRBV7-2 | TGTGCCAGCAGCTTAGCCCGCGGGGACACCTCTGGAAACACCATATATTTT | CASSLARGDTSGNTIYF
TRBJ2-3 | TRBD2 | . | TRBV19 | TGTGCCAGTAGTATGCCTAGCGGGAGCACAGATACGCAGTATTTT | CASSMPSGSTDTQYF
TRBJ2-1 | TRBD2 | . | TRBV6-5 | TGTGCCAGCCAAACGGGGGGTTCCTACAATGAGCAGTTCTTC | CASQTGGSYNEQFF
TRBJ1-2 | TRBD1 | . | TRBV5-1 | TGCGCCAGCAGCCCCGGGACAGCTGCATCTAACTATGGCTACACCTTC | CASSPGTAASNYGYTF
TRBJ1-1 | . | once | TRBV7-2 | TGTGCCAGCAGCTTAGCGCGGCAAGGCACTGAAGCTTTCTTT | CASSLARQGTEAFF